This TCR beta chain came from a study of circulating tumor DNA in untreated peripheral T-cell lymphoma. Study-level points and caveats: Tumor-specific clonotypes were found in around three quarters of patients.

The CDR3 contains 15 residues. Trimming took 0 bases from V and 5 from J, leaving 13 bases between them. Germline-derived CDR1 and CDR2 are MNHGY and SAAAGT. The method was immunoSEQ multiplex PCR; TCRdb's version includes in-frame clones alone and lacks a portion of them. This table holds about 10,000 clones, 65% to 85% found once. As for this clone: Its specificity is not known.

The tumor tissue sample was taken at baseline before any treatment. The receptor was derived from a human donor with peripheral T-cell lymphoma. The sequencing sample was made of tumor tissue. The gene calls are TRBV6-8 and TRBJ1-2; possibly TRBD1 for D (5 bases). CDR3 sequence reads: CASSYSSWTSYGYTF. CDR3 in DNA: TGTGCCAGCAGTTACTCGAGTTGGACAAGTTATGGCTACACCTTC.